This TCR beta chain was sequenced in a study of OX40 agonist ivuxolimab in advanced cancers. Study at large: Ivuxolimab doses were 0.01, 0.1, 0.3, 1.5, 3 or 10 mg/kg every 2 weeks. Prior checkpoint blockade (anti-PD-1, anti-PD-L1 or anti-CTLA-4) was permitted; less than 45% had it.

This table comes from immunoSEQ multiplex PCR, and its TCRdb copy is limited to in-frame clones, with some not included. The repertoire holds some 50,000 clones, with about 83% as singletons. This clone was seen once. Its antigen remains unidentified. Findings and limits, study-wide: Antigen specificity of clonally expanded peripheral T cells was not established.

The germline CDR1 and CDR2 sequences are MDHEN and SYDVKM. V gave up 8 bases and J gave up 16 bases, with 18 bases separating them. This CDR3 has 11 residues. This chain links TRBV28 with TRBJ2-1, with D perhaps matching TRBD2 (5 bases). This clonotype was sampled from an adult with an advanced solid tumor such as melanoma, head and neck, liver or kidney cancer. This sample comprised CD4+ or CD8+ T cells sorted from blood, obtained in a trial of the OX40 agonist ivuxolimab. CDR3 protein: CASDGPERVFF. CDR3 coding DNA: TGTGCCAGCGACGGGCCGGAGAGGGTATTCTTC.